The 14 T cell receptor beta chains listed next were all sequenced from one sample in a study of T cell changes during pregnancy in multiple sclerosis. The repertoire was sequenced with immunoSEQ multiplex PCR; TCRdb's copy has only in-frame clones and lacks some. The sample has 45,000 to 60,000 clones, approximately 91% seen once. Specimen: peripheral blood, collected after pregnancy. The receptor set was obtained from a female donor in good health, enrolled as a control in a pregnancy study.

The V gene is TRBV4-1, the J gene TRBJ2-1, with TRBD2 as a possible D gene (6 bases). Germline V lookup: CDR1 MGHRA, CDR2 YSYEKL. This CDR3 has 14 residues. Trimming took off 4 bases at V and 2 bases at J, with 9 bases between the two ends. The CDR3 DNA reads as TGCGCCAGCAGCCGGCTAGCGACCTACAATGAGCAGTTCTTC. Translated: CASSRLATYNEQFF.

The chain's CDR3 is CASSRTGHNEKLFF. In nucleotides, the CDR3 is TGTGCCAGCAGCCGGACAGGACATAATGAAAAACTGTTTTTT. The J gene is TRBJ1-4, the V gene TRBV7-9, with TRBD1 matching 7 bases. The CDR3 has 14 amino acids. V dropped 5 bases and J dropped 4; count of bases not matched to a gene: 4. Germline V lookup: CDR1 SEHNR, CDR2 FQNEAQ (reference sequence).

This chain joins TRBV2 and TRBJ1-5; TRBD1 might be the D (6 bases). Germline CDR1 SNHLY, CDR2 FYNNEI. V lost 0 bases, J lost 6 bases, and 12 bases lay in between. This CDR3 is built from 15 residues. CDR3: CASSEARGASQPQHF. For the CDR3, the DNA is TGTGCCAGCAGTGAAGCGCGGGGGGCGAGTCAGCCCCAGCATTTT.

The chain employs TRBV15 and TRBJ1-1, with unresolved D. Germline CDR1 and CDR2: LNHNV and YYDKDF (reference sequence). The CDR3 contains 15 residues. Between the trimmed V and J ends, which lost 0 bases and 3 bases, there was a span of 11 bases. For the CDR3, the DNA is TGTGCCACCAGCAGAGAGCAGCGAGCGGACACTGAAGCTTTCTTT. It specifies CATSREQRADTEAFF.

V usage is TRBV7-6 and J usage is TRBJ2-5; TRBD1 matches at 7 bases. The CDR3 is made up of 16 amino acids. V dropped 5 bases and J dropped 3; count of bases not matched to a gene: 12. Germline V gene lookup returns CDR1 SGHVS and CDR2 FNYEAQ. The CDR3 region is CASSPRGQRPKETQYF. Written as DNA, the CDR3 is TGTGCCAGCAGCCCGAGGGGACAGAGGCCTAAAGAGACCCAGTACTTC.

The chain has TRBV6-4 and TRBJ1-3; D perhaps matches TRBD1 (5 bases). The CDR3 is 14 residues long. CDR1 is MRHNA and CDR2 is SNTAGT in the germline V gene. V was clipped by 3 bases and J by 4 bases, with 10 bases between them. The CDR3 coding sequence is TGTGCCAGCAGTGAACAGGCGTGGGGAAACACCATATATTTT. Amino acid sequence: CASSEQAWGNTIYF.

The chain carries TRBV19 and TRBJ1-2; TRBD1 might be the D (5 bases). Per germline, CDR1 LNHDA and CDR2 SQIVND (reference sequence). Trimming stripped 3 bases from V and 2 bases from J, with 10 bases between. This CDR3 has 14 amino acids. In DNA, the CDR3 is TGTGCCAGTAGTATTGAGGCAGGGAACTATGGCTACACCTTC. It translates to CASSIEAGNYGYTF.

This chain links TRBV30 with TRBJ1-1, with D hard to call. The V end was cut by 0 bases, the J end by 7 bases, with 9 bases between. CDR3 length equals 12 residues. Germline values: CDR1 GTSNPN, CDR2 SVGIG (reference sequence). The CDR3 loop reads CAWSVEGIEAFF. CDR3 bases: TGTGCCTGGAGTGTAGAGGGAATTGAAGCTTTCTTT.

The chain carries TRBV4-1 and TRBJ1-2, with D possibly TRBD1 on 5 matching bases. CDR3 length equals 15 residues. Trimming took off 0 bases at V and 8 bases at J, with 16 bases between the two ends. Germline lookup yields CDR1 MGHRA and CDR2 YSYEKL. The CDR3 sequence is CASSQEREGGAGYTF. The CDR3 region has the DNA TGCGCCAGCAGCCAAGAAAGGGAGGGAGGGGCAGGCTACACCTTC.

The V gene is TRBV5-5, the J gene TRBJ2-3; maybe TRBD2 (6 bases). Trimming stripped 2 bases from V and 3 bases from J, with 13 bases between. From germline, CDR1 is SGHKS and CDR2 YYEKEE (reference sequence). The length of the CDR3 is 15 residues. In nucleotides, the CDR3 is TGTGCCAGCAGCTTTCCGTTGGGAGGAACAGATACGCAGTATTTT. Protein product: CASSFPLGGTDTQYF.

This chain uses TRBV29-1 with TRBJ1-2, with no clear D. Per germline, CDR1 SQVTM and CDR2 ANQGSEA. CDR3 length equals 13 residues. Trimming cost V 1 base and J 5 bases, with 11 bases left between them. The CDR3 DNA follows: TGCAGCGTTGAAGCGAGGACGGGGTATGGCTACACCTTC. Amino acids: CSVEARTGYGYTF.

This clone was seen a single time. V usage is TRBV29-1 and J usage is TRBJ1-1, with 12 bases identical to TRBD1. CDR1 SQVTM and CDR2 ANQGSEA come from the germline V gene. The CDR3 runs to 14 residues. J was trimmed by 5 bases and V by 5 bases; bases with no gene match: 6. CDR3 residues: CSVRDRGLQTEAFF. DNA for the CDR3: TGCAGCGTTAGGGACAGGGGGCTTCAGACTGAAGCTTTCTTT.

The gene calls are TRBV19 and TRBJ1-5; 11 bases map to TRBD1. V was pared by 4 bases and J by 5 bases, with 4 bases of the junction left unmatched. This CDR3 spans 15 amino acids. CDR1 is LNHDA, CDR2 SQIVND, per germline (reference sequence). CDR3 sequence reads: CASSKGQGVYQPQHF. The CDR3 bases are TGTGCCAGTAGTAAGGGACAGGGGGTTTATCAGCCCCAGCATTTT.

This chain uses TRBV11-2 with TRBJ1-2; 7 bases align to TRBD1. CDR3 size: 16 residues. Germline CDR1 and CDR2: SGHAT and FQNNGV. Germline trimming cut 0 bases from V and 2 bases from J; bases unmatched to any gene: 6. CDR3 residues: CASSLDTTGPNYGYTF. The CDR3 DNA reads TGTGCCAGCAGCTTAGATACGACAGGGCCCAACTATGGCTACACCTTC.